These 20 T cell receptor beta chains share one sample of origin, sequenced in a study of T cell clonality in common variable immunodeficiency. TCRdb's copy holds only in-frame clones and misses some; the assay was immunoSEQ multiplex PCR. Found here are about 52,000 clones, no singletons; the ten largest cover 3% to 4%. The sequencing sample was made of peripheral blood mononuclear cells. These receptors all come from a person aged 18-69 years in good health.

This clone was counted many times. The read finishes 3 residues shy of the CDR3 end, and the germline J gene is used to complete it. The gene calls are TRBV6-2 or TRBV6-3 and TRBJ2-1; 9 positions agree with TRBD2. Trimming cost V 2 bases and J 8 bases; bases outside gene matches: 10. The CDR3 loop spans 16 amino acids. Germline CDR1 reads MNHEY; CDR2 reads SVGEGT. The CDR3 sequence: CASSYAGTSKEYEQFF. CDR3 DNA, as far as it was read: TGTGCCAGCAGTTACGCCGGGACTAGCAAGGAATATGAG.

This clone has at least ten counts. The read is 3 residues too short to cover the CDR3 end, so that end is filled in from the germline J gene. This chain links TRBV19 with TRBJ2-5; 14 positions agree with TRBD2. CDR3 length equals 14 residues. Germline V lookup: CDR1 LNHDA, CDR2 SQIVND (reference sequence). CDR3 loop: CASSNGLAGGTQYF. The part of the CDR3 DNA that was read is TGTGCCAGTAGTAACGGACTAGCGGGAGGTACC.

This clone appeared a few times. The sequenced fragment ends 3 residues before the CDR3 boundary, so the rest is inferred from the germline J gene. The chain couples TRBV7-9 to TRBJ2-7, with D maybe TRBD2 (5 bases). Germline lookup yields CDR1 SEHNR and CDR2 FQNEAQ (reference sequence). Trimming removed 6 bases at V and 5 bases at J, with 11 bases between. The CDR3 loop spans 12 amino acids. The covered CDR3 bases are TGTGCCAGCAGGGCTAGCCAGAACGAG. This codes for CASRASQNE. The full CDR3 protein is CASRASQNEQYF. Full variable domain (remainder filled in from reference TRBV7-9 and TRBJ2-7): DTGVSQNPRHKITKRGQNVTFRCDPISEHNRLYWYRQTLGQGPEFLTYFQNEAQLEKSRLLSDRFSAERPKGSFSTLEIQRTEQGDSAMYLCASRASQNEQYFGPGTRLTVT.

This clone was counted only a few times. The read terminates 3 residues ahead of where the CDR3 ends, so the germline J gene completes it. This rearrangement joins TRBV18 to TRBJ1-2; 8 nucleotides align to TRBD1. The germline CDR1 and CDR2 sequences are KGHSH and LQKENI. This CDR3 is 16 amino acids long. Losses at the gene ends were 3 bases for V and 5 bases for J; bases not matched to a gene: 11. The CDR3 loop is CASSPYKQGDWYGYTF. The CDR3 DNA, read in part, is TGTGCCAGCTCACCTTACAAACAGGGGGATTGGTATGGC.

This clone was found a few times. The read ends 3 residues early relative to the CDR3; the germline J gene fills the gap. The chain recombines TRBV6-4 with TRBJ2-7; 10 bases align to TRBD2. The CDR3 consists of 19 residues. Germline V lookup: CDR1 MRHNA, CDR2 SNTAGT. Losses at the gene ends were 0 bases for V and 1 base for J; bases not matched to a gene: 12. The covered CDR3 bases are TGTGCCAGCAGTGACTCGAGTTTTGTAGCGGGAGGCCAGTCCTACGAG. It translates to CASSDSSFVAGGQSYE. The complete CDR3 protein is CASSDSSFVAGGQSYEQYF.

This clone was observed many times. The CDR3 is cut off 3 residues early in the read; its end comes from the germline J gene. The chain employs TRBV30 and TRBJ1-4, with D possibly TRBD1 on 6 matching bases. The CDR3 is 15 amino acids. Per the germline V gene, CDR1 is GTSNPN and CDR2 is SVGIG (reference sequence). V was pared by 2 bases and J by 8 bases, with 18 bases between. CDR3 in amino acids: CAWSSKRGGMEKLFF. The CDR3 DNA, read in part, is TGTGCCTGGAGTTCAAAGAGGGGGGGAATGGAAAAA.

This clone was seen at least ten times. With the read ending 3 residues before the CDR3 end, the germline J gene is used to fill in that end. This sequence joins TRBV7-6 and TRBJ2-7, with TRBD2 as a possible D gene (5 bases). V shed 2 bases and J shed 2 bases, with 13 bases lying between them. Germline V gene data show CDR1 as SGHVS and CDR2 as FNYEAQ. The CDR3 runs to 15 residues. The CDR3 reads CASSLILAGTYEQYF. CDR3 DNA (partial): TGTGCCAGCAGCTTAATTTTGGCGGGCACCTACGAG.

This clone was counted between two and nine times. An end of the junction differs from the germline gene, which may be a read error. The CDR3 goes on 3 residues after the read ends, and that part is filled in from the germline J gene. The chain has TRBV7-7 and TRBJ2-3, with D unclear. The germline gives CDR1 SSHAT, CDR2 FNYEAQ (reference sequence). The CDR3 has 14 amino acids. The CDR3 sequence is CASSIGTRGETQYF. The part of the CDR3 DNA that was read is TGTGCTAGCAGCATAGGCACCCGCGGAGAGACG.

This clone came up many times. CDR3 bases read: TGTGCCAGCAGGGGATCCGGGACAGATTCATCACCC. Protein sequence: CASRGSGTDSSP. The whole CDR3 protein reads CASRGSGTDSSPLHF. This chain links TRBV2 with TRBJ1-6, with 7 bases matching TRBD1. The read terminates 3 residues ahead of where the CDR3 ends, so the germline J gene completes it. Germline assignment: CDR1 SNHLY and CDR2 FYNNEI. The CDR3 sequence is 15 residues long. V shed 6 bases and J 10 bases; nucleotides not matched to a gene: 12.

CDR3 residues: CASSGDRAEAFF. CDR3 bases read: TGTGCCAGCAGTGGAGACAGAGCAGAA. The J gene is TRBJ1-1, the V gene TRBV2; a weak D match, TRBD1 (5 bases). With the read ending 3 residues before the CDR3 end, the germline J gene is used to fill in that end. Per the germline V gene, CDR1 is SNHLY and CDR2 is FYNNEI. The length of the CDR3 is 12 residues.

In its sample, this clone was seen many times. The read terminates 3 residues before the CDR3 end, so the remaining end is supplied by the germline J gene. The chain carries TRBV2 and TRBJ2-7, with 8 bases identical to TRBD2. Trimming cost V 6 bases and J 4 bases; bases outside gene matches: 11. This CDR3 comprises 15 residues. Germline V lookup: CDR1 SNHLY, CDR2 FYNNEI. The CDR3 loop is CASRRERERIYEQYF. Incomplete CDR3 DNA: TGTGCCAGCAGGCGAGAGCGGGAGCGTATTTACGAG.

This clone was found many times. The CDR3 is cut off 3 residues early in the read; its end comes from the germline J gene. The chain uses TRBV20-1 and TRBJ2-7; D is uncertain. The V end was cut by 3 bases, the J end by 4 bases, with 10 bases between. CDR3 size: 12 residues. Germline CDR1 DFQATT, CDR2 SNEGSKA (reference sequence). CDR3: CSASPAIYEQYF. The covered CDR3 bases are TGCAGTGCTAGCCCCGCGATTTACGAG.

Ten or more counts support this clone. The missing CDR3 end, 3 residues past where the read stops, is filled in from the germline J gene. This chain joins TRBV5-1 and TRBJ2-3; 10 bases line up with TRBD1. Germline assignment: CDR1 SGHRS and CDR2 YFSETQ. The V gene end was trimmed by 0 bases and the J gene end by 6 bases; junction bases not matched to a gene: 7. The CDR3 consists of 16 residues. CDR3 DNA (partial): TGCGCCAGCAGCTTGGGTCTGACAGGGGGCTTCGATACG. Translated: CASSLGLTGGFDT. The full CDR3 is CASSLGLTGGFDTQYF.

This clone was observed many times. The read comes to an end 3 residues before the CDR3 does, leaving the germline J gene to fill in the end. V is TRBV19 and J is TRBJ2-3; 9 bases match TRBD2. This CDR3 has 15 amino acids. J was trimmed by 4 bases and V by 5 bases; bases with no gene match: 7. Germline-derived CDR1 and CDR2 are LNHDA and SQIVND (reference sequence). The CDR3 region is CASSSLAGESDTQYF. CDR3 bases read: TGTGCCAGTAGTTCGTTAGCGGGAGAGTCAGATACG. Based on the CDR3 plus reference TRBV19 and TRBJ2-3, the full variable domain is DGGITQSPKYLFRKEGQNVTLSCEQNLNHDAMYWYRQDPGQGLRLIYYSQIVNDFQKGDIAEGYSVSREKKESFPLTVTSAQKNPTAFYLCASSSLAGESDTQYFGPGTRLTVL.

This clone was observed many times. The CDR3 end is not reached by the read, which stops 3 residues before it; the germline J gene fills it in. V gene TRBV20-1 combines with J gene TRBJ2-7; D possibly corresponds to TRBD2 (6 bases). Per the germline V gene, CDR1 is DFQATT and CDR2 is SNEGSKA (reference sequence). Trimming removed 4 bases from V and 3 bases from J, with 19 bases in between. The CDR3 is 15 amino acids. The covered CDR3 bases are TGCAGTGCTACACCGGGGACCTTGGGGGGCTACGAG. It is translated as CSATPGTLGGYE. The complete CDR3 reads CSATPGTLGGYEQYF.

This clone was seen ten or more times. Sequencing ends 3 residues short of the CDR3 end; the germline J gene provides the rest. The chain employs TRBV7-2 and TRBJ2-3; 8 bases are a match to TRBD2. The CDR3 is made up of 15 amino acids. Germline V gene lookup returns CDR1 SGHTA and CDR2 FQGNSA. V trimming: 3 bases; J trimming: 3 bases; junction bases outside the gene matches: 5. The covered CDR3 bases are TGTGCCAGCAGCTTTTCCGGGGGGGTGACAGATACG. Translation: CASSFSGGVTDT. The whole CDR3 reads CASSFSGGVTDTQYF.

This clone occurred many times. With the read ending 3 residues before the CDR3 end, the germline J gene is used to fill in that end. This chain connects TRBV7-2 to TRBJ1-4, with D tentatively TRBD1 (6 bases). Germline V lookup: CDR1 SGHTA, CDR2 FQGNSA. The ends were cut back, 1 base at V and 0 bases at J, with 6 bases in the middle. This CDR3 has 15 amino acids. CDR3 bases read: TGTGCCAGCAGCTTAGGACAGGCAACTAATGAAAAA. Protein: CASSLGQATNEK. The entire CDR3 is CASSLGQATNEKLFF.

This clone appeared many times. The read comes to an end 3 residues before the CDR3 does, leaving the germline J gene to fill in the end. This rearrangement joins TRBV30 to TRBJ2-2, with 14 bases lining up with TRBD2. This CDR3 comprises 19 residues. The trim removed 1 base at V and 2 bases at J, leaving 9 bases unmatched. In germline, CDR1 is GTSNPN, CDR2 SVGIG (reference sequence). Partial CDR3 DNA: TGTGCCTGGAGTGCCGGGACTAGCGGGAGACTCGGTAACACCGGGGAG. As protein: CAWSAGTSGRLGNTGE. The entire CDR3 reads CAWSAGTSGRLGNTGELFF.

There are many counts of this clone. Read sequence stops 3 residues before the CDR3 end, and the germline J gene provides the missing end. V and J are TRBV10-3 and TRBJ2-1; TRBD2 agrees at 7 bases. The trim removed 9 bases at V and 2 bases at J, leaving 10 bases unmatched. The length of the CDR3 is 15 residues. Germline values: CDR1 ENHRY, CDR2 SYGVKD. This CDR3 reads CAIRRGEVPYNEQFF. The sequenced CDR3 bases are TGTGCCATTCGACGGGGGGAAGTCCCCTACAATGAG.

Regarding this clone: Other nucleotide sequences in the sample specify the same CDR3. Here the CDR3 reads CASSLEQGNLYTF. CDR3 bases read: TGTGCCAGCAGCTTAGAACAGGGTAACCTC. The chain links TRBV7-9 to TRBJ1-2; D perhaps matches TRBD1 (6 bases). The read ends 3 residues before the CDR3 terminus; that terminus is restored from the germline J gene. Germline-derived CDR1 and CDR2 are SEHNR and FQNEAQ (reference sequence). The CDR3 loop spans 13 amino acids.